The entry that follows covers one T cell receptor (beta chain) sequence. CDR1 and CDR2 from the germline V gene are DFQATT and SNEGSKA (reference sequence). The CDR3 extends over 14 amino acids. Trimming removed 0 bases from V and 6 bases from J, with 12 bases in between. These data originate in a study of patients and donors after allogeneic stem cell transplantation. TCRdb analysed the RT-PCR reads with MiXCR anew, one entry per CDR3 protein. This sample carries under 200,000 distinct CDR3 sequences, approximately 28% of them seen once, and the ten largest clones take 2.5% to 3.5%. What was sequenced was blood, either unsorted or a sorted T cell fraction (not recorded which). The rearrangement links TRBV20-1 to TRBJ2-4; D remains unclear. This sequence was found in a human donor who was either an allogeneic HSCT recipient or a stem cell or donor lymphocyte infusion donor (not recorded which). It is not recorded whose cells these are; they may come from a transplant donor. CDR3 sequence: CSARDATLGNIQYF. CDR3 DNA: TGCAGTGCTAGAGATGCCACCCTGGGAAACATTCAGTACTTC.